The 14 T cell receptor beta chains given below trace back to one sample, sequenced in a study of T cell responses to AZD1222 COVID-19 vaccine. The repertoire was sequenced with immunoSEQ multiplex PCR; TCRdb's copy has only in-frame clones and lacks some. The data contain some 130,000 clones, approximately 92% of them singletons. The input for sequencing was peripheral blood, taken 28 days after the second AZD1222 dose. The receptors stem from an adult who received the AZD1222 COVID-19 vaccine.

This clone showed up just once. The chain links TRBV12-3 or TRBV12-4 to TRBJ2-1; D gene unclear. Trimming removed 0 bases from V and 3 bases from J, with 0 bases in between. This CDR3 region has 12 residues. The CDR3 DNA reads TGTGCCAGCAGTTTAGCCTACAATGAGCAGTTCTTC. Translating it yields CASSLAYNEQFF.

The chain employs TRBV6-5 and TRBJ2-1, with D hard to call. The CDR3 is 14 residues long. Trimming left V 7 bases short and J 2 bases short, with 12 bases between. The germline V gene encodes CDR1 MNHEY and CDR2 SVGAGI. The CDR3 DNA follows: TGTGCCAGCATGATCCCCAACCCCTACAATGAGCAGTTCTTC. Translation gives CASMIPNPYNEQFF.

The CDR3 is CASSPRGHEKLFF. The CDR3 DNA reads TGTGCCAGCTCACCACGGGGACATGAAAAACTGTTTTTT. V is TRBV18 and J is TRBJ1-4, with a tentative D call TRBD1 (5 bases). The CDR3 spans 13 residues. Germline V gene lookup returns CDR1 KGHSH and CDR2 LQKENI. Between the trimmed V and J ends, which lost 1 base and 6 bases, there was a span of 6 bases.

The chain employs TRBV28 and TRBJ1-2; D gene ambiguous. Trimming pared 4 bases from V and 6 bases from J, leaving 9 bases between. Germline V CDR1 and CDR2: MDHEN, SYDVKM. The CDR3 sequence is 12 residues long. The CDR3 reads CASSSTRNGYTF. The CDR3 coding sequence is TGTGCCAGCAGTTCAACCCGCAATGGCTACACCTTC.

V and J are TRBV5-1 and TRBJ2-5; D gene ambiguous. The germline gives CDR1 SGHRS, CDR2 YFSETQ. This CDR3 is built from 14 residues. Between the trimmed V and J ends, which lost 5 bases and 1 base, there was a span of 12 bases. The CDR3 DNA reads as TGCGCCAGCAGGAATCGTCAGGCCCAAGAGACCCAGTACTTC. Amino acid sequence: CASRNRQAQETQYF.

The chain is built from TRBV6-5 and TRBJ1-1, with no clear D. CDR1 is MNHEY, CDR2 SVGAGI, per germline. The CDR3 has 13 residues. With 10 bases removed from V and 7 bases from J, the gap between germline ends came to 19 bases. The CDR3 DNA is TGTGCCACCACGGCAAGGGTTTATAATGAAGCTTTCTTT. It is translated as CATTARVYNEAFF.

This chain connects TRBV7-2 to TRBJ1-2, with D possibly TRBD1 on 5 matching bases. The V end lost 1 base, the J end lost 3 bases, and 9 bases lay between the germline ends. CDR1 is SGHTA, CDR2 FQGNSA, per germline. The CDR3 is made up of 14 amino acids. The CDR3 sequence is CASSLGGRDYGYTF. CDR3 DNA sequence: TGTGCCAGCAGCTTAGGGGGCAGGGACTATGGCTACACCTTC.

The V and J genes are TRBV28 and TRBJ2-7; 7 bases map to TRBD1. V trimming: 5 bases; J trimming: 3 bases; junction bases outside the gene matches: 4. CDR1 and CDR2 from the germline V gene are MDHEN and SYDVKM. The CDR3 consists of 13 residues. The CDR3 region is CASSDRDSYEQYF. The CDR3 DNA follows: TGTGCCAGCAGTGACCGGGACAGCTACGAGCAGTACTTC.

The chain combines TRBV13 with TRBJ2-1; 8 nucleotides align to TRBD2. The CDR3 loop spans 15 amino acids. Trimming at V came to 4 bases and at J to 3 bases, leaving 5 bases not matched to a gene. CDR1 PRHDT and CDR2 FYEKMQ come from the germline V gene (reference sequence). CDR3 region: CASSYSGTLYNEQFF. CDR3 DNA sequence: TGTGCCAGCAGCTATAGCGGGACCCTCTACAATGAGCAGTTCTTC.

This chain links TRBV7-9 with TRBJ1-2; TRBD1 matches at 7 bases. Germline CDR1 reads SEHNR; CDR2 reads FQNEAQ (reference sequence). This CDR3 has 15 amino acids. Germline trimming cut 5 bases from V and 4 bases from J; bases unmatched to any gene: 10. CDR3: CASSAAGTVLYGYTF. The CDR3 DNA reads as TGTGCCAGCAGCGCAGCCGGGACAGTCCTCTATGGCTACACCTTC.

This clone was recorded a few times. The rearrangement links TRBV29-1 to TRBJ2-1; 8 bases agree with TRBD2. J was trimmed by 4 bases and V by 4 bases; bases with no gene match: 6. Germline-derived CDR1 and CDR2 are SQVTM and ANQGSEA. The CDR3 runs to 14 residues. The CDR3: CSVAVQRGYNEQFF. CDR3 nucleotides: TGCAGCGTTGCGGTCCAGCGGGGGTACAATGAGCAGTTCTTC.

The rearrangement joins TRBV9 to TRBJ2-2, with TRBD1 as a possible D gene (7 bases). Germline V gene lookup returns CDR1 SGDLS and CDR2 YYNGEE. Trimming stripped 3 bases from V and 5 bases from J, with 17 bases between. There are 16 residues in the CDR3. The CDR3 bases are TGTGCCAGCAGCGGGAGGGGGCCCGAAGGGACCGGGGAGCTGTTTTTT. Protein: CASSGRGPEGTGELFF.

This clone was seen only once. The chain joins TRBV6-5 to TRBJ1-1; D is uncertain. Germline V CDR1 and CDR2: MNHEY, SVGAGI. V was pared by 8 bases and J by 2 bases, with 12 bases between. This CDR3 comprises 13 residues. CDR3 sequence: CASGLHANTEAFF. CDR3 DNA: TGTGCCAGCGGGCTACACGCAAACACTGAAGCTTTCTTT.

This chain joins TRBV6-6 and TRBJ2-3, with 9 nucleotides matching TRBD2. The germline gives CDR1 MNHNY, CDR2 SVGAGI (reference sequence). Trimming took 5 bases from V and 2 from J; bases not matched to a gene: 8. CDR3 length: 16 amino acids. CDR3 coding DNA: TGTGCCAGCAGTAGGAGAGCGGGGGGCGCCACAGATACGCAGTATTTT. Translating gives CASSRRAGGATDTQYF.